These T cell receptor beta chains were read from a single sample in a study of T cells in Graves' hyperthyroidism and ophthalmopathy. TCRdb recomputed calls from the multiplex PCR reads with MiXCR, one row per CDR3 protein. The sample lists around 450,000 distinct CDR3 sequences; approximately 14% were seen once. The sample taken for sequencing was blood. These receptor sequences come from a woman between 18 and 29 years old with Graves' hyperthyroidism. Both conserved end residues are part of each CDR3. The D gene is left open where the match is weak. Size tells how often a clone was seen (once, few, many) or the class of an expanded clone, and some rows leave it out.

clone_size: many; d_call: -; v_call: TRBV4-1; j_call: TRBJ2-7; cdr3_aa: CASSQEGNEQYF; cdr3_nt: TGCGCCAGCAGCCAAGAGGGAAACGAGCAGTACTTC
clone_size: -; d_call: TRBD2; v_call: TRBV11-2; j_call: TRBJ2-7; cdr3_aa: CASSSGVLGTSGSHEQYF; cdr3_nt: TGTGCCAGCAGCTCGGGTGTTTTAGGGACTAGTGGTTCCCACGAGCAGTACTTC
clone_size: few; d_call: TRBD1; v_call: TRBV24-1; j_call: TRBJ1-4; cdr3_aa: CATSEPTGLGEKLFF; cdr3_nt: TGTGCCACCAGTGAGCCGACAGGGCTGGGAGAAAAACTGTTTTTT
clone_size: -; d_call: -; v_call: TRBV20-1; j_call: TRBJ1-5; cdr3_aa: CSARDRRSPNQPQHF; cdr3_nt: TGCAGTGCTAGAGATCGCCGGAGCCCGAATCAGCCCCAGCATTTT
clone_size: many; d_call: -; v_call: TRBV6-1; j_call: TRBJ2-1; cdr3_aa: CASSSLTGGFSGNEQFF; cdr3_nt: TGTGCCAGCAGTTCCCTGACGGGTGGTTTTAGCGGCAATGAGCAGTTCTTC
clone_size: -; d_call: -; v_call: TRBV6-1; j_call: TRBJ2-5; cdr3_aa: CASSVMRSAGAFQETQYF; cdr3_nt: TGTGCCAGCAGTGTGATGAGGTCGGCAGGGGCATTCCAAGAGACCCAGTACTTC
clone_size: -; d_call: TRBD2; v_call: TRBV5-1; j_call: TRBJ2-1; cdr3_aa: CASRAPWVASGSPSYNEQFF; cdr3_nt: TGCGCCAGCAGGGCCCCCTGGGTGGCTAGCGGGAGTCCCTCCTACAATGAGCAGTTCTTC
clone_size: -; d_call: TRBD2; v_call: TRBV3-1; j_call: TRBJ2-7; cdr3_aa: CASSQERGGFSEQYF; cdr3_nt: TGTGCCAGCAGCCAAGAGCGGGGGGGATTCAGCGAGCAGTACTTC
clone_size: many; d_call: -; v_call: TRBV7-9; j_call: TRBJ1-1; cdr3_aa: CASSLEGPREAFF; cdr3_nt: TGTGCCAGCAGCTTAGAGGGCCCGCGAGAAGCTTTCTTT
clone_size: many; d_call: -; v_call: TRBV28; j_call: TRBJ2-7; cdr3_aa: CASRAGASSYEQYF; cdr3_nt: TGTGCCAGCAGGGCCGGCGCAAGCTCCTACGAGCAGTACTTC
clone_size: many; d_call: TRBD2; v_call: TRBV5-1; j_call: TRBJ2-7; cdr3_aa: CASSLAGGLAVSEQYF; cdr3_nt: TGCGCCAGCAGCTTGGCCGGGGGACTAGCAGTCTCCGAGCAGTACTTC
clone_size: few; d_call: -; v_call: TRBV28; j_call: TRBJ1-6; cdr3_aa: CASSLGPYNSPLHF; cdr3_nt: TGTGCCAGCAGTTTAGGCCCGTATAATTCACCCCTCCACTTT
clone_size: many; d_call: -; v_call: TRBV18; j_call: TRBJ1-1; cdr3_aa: CASSFDQGMNTEAFF; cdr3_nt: TGTGCCAGCTCCTTCGACCAAGGTATGAACACTGAAGCTTTCTTT
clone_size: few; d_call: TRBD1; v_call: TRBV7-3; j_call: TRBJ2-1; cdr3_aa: CASSSGTGDNEQFF; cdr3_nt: TGTGCCAGCAGCTCCGGGACAGGGGATAATGAGCAGTTCTTC
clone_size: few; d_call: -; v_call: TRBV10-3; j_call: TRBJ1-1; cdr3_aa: CATRGGGTEAFF; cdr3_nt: TGTGCCACCCGGGGGGGCGGCACTGAAGCTTTCTTT
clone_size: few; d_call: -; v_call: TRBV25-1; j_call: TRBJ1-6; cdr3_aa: CASSLLGGSPLHF; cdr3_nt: TGTGCCAGCAGTCTCCTAGGGGGATCACCCCTCCACTTT
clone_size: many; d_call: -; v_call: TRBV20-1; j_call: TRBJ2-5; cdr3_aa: CSARGGILQETQYF; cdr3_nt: TGCAGTGCTAGAGGCGGGATCTTACAAGAGACCCAGTACTTC
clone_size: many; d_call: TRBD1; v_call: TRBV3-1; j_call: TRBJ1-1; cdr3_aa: CASSQGTGGANTEAFF; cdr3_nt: TGTGCCAGCAGCCAGGGGACAGGGGGCGCGAACACTGAAGCTTTCTTT
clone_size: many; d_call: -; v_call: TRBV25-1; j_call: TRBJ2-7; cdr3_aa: CASSPFGYLYEQYF; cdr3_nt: TGTGCCAGCAGCCCGTTCGGGTACCTTTACGAGCAGTACTTC
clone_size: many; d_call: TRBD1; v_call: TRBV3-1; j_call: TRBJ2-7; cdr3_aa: CASSQGARTGIYEQYF; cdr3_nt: TGTGCCAGCAGCCAAGGAGCAAGGACAGGCATCTACGAGCAGTACTTC
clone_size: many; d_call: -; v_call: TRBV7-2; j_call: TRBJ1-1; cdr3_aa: CASSLLQEGTEAFF; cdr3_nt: TGTGCCAGCAGCTTATTACAGGAAGGCACTGAAGCTTTCTTT
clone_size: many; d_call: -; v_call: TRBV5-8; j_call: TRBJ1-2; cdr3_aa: CASSLGPTPKNGYTF; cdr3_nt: TGTGCCAGCAGCTTGGGTCCGACTCCCAAGAATGGCTACACCTTC
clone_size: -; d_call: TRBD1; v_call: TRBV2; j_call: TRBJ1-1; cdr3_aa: CASSGRDRGPNTEAFF; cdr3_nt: TGTGCCAGCAGTGGCCGGGACAGGGGTCCGAACACTGAAGCTTTCTTT
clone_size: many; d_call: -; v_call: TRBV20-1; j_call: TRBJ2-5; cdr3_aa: CSARDQTRGGETQYF; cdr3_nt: TGCAGTGCTAGAGACCAGACAAGGGGCGGGGAGACCCAGTACTTC
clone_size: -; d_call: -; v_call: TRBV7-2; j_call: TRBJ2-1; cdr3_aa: CASSPLWGGHNEQFF; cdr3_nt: TGTGCCAGCAGCCCCCTCTGGGGGGGGCACAATGAGCAGTTCTTC
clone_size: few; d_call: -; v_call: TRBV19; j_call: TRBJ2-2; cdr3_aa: CASSRSSGNTGELFF; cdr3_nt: TGTGCCAGTAGTAGAAGCAGCGGGAACACCGGGGAGCTGTTTTTT
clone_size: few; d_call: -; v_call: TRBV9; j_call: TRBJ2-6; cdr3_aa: CASSAIGANVLTF; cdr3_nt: TGTGCCAGCAGCGCTATTGGGGCCAACGTCCTGACTTTC
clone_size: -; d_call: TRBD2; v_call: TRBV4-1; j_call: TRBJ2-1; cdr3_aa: CASSTGLAAYNEQFF; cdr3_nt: TGCGCCAGCAGCACGGGACTAGCGGCCTACAATGAGCAGTTCTTC